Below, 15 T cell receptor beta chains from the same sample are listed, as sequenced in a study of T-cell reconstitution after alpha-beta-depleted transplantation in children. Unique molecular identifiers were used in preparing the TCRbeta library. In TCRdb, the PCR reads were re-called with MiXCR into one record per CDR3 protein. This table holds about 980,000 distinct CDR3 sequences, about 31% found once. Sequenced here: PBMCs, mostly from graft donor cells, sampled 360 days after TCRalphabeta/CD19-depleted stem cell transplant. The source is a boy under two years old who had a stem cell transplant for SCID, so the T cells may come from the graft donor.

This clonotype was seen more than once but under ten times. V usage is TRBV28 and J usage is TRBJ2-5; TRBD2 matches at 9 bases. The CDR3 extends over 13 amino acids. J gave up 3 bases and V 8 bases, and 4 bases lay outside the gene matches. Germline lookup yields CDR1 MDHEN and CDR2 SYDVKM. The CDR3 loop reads CASSRGGEETQYF. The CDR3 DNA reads TGTGCCAGCTCCCGCGGGGGGGAAGAGACCCAGTACTTC.

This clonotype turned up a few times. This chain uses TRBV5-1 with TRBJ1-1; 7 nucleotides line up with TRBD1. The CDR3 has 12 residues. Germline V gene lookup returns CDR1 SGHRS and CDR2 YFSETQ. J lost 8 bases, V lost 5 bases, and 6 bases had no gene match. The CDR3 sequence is CASRGGTAEAFF. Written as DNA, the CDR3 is TGCGCCAGCAGGGGCGGGACAGCCGAAGCTTTCTTT.

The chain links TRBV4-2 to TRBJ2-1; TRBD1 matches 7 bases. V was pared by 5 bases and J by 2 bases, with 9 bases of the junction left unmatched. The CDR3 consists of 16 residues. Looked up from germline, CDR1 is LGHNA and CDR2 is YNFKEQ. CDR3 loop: CASSITGAGTYNEQFF. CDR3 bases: TGTGCCAGCAGCATTACAGGGGCAGGGACCTACAATGAGCAGTTCTTC.

The DNA of the CDR3 is TGTGCCAGCAGTTCAACCCCAGGGGGGACGAACACTGAAGCTTTCTTT. Its translation is CASSSTPGGTNTEAFF. J is TRBJ1-1 and V is TRBV6-5; the match to TRBD1 covers 7 bases. Germline CDR1 MNHEY, CDR2 SVGAGI. V trimming: 4 bases; J trimming: 1 base; junction bases outside the gene matches: 9. The CDR3 extends over 16 amino acids.

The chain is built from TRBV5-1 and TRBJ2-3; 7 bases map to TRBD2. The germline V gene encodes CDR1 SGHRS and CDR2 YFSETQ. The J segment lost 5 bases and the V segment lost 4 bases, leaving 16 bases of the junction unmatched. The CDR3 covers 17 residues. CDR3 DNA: TGCGCCAGCAGCCTAACCTTAGCGGGTTCGGCCTTAGATACGCAGTATTTT. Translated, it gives CASSLTLAGSALDTQYF.

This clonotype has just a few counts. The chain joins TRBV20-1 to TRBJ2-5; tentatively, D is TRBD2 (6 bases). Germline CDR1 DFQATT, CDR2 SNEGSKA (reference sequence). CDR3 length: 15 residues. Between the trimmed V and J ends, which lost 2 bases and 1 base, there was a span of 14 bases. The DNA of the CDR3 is TGCAGTGCTAGATTGGGGGGATACGGCCAAGAGACCCAGTACTTC. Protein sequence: CSARLGGYGQETQYF.

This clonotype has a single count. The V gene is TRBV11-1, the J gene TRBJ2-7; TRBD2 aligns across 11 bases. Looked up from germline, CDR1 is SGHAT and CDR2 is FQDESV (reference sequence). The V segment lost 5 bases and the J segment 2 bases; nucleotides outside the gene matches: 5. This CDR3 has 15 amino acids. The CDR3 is CASSRTSGSTYEQYF. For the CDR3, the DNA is TGTGCCAGCAGCCGAACTAGCGGGAGCACCTACGAGCAGTACTTC.

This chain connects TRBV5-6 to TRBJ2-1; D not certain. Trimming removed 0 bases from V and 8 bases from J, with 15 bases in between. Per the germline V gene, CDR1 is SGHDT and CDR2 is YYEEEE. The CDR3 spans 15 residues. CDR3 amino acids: CASSLVQWGIDEQFF. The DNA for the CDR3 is TGTGCCAGCAGCTTGGTCCAGTGGGGAATTGATGAGCAGTTCTTC.

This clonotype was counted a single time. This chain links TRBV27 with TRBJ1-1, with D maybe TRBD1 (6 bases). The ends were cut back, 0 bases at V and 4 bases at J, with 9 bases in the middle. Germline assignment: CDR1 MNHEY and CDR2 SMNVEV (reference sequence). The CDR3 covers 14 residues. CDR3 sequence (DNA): TGTGCCAGCAGTTTATCACAGGGTATCACTGAAGCTTTCTTT. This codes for CASSLSQGITEAFF.

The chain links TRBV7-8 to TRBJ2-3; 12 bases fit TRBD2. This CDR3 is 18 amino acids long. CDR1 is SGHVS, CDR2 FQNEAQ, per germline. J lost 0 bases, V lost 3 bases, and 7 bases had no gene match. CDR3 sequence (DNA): TGTGCCAGCAGCTTTCCCTACGGACTAGCGGGGAGCACAGATACGCAGTATTTT. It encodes CASSFPYGLAGSTDTQYF. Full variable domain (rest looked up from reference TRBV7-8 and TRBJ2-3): GAGVSQSPRYKVAKRGQDVALRCDPISGHVSLFWYQQALGQGPEFLTYFQNEAQLDKSGLPSDRFFAERPEGSVSTLKIQRTQQEDSAVYLCASSFPYGLAGSTDTQYFGPGTRLTVL.

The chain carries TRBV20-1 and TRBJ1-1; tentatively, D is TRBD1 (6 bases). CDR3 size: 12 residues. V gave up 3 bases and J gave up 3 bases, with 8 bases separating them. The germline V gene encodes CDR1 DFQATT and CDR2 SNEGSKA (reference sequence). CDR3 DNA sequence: TGCAGTGCTAGCCGACAGGACACTGAAGCTTTCTTT. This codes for CSASRQDTEAFF.

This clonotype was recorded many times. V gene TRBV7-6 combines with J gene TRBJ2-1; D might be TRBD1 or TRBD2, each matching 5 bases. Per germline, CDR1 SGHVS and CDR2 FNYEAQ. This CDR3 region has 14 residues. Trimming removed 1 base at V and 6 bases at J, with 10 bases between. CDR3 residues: CASSLGPGTNEQFF. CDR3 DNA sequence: TGTGCCAGCAGCTTAGGGCCAGGGACCAATGAGCAGTTCTTC.

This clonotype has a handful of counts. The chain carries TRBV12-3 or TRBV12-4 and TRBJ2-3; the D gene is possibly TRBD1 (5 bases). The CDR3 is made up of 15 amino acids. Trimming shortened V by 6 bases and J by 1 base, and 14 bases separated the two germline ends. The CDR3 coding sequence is TGTGCCAGCAGCCGCATGGGGCCACGCACAGATACGCAGTATTTT. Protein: CASSRMGPRTDTQYF.

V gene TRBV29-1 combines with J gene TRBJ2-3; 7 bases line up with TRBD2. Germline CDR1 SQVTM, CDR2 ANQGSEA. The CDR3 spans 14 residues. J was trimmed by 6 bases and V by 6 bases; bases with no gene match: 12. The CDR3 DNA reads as TGCAGCGTGGGGGGGTCCTACCAGGCGGATACGCAGTATTTT. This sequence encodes CSVGGSYQADTQYF.

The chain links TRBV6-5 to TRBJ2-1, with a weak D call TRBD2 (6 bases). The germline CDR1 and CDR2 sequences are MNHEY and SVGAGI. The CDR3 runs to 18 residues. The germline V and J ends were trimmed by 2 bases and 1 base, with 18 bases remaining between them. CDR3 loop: CASSYRGGNRRSYNEQFF. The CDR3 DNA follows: TGTGCCAGCAGTTACCGTGGAGGGAACCGGAGATCCTACAATGAGCAGTTCTTC.